This record concerns one T cell receptor (beta chain) sequence. The PCR used 60 Vbeta and 13 Jbeta primers. Profiling relied on immunoSEQ multiplex PCR, and the TCRdb table lists in-frame clones only, not all of them. The sample records more than 95,000 clones, 64% being singletons. These data are taken from a study of cytomegalovirus exposure and HLA in healthy donors. The sequence was obtained from a man aged 55 to 70 in good health and CMV-seronegative. Sequenced: PBMCs.

The CDR3 nucleotides read TGTGCCAGCAGCTCAGCGGCCCAGGAGACAGATACGCAGTATTTT. It encodes CASSSAAQETDTQYF. V gene TRBV5-4 combines with J gene TRBJ2-3; a possible D gene is TRBD2 (5 bases). The ends were cut back, 3 bases at V and 3 bases at J, with 14 bases in the middle. Germline CDR1 SGHNT, CDR2 YYREEE (reference sequence). This CDR3 contains 15 residues.